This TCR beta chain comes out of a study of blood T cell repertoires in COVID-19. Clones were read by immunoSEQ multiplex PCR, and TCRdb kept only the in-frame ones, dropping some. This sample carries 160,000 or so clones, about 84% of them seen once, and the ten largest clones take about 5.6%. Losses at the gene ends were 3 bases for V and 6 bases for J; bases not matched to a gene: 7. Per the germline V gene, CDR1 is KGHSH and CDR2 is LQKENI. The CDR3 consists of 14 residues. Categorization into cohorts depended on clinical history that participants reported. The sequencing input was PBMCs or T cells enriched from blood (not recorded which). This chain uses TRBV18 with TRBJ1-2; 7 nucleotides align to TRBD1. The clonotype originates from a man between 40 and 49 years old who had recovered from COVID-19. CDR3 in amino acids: CASSPKGAQDGYTF. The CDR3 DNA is TGTGCCAGCTCACCGAAGGGGGCGCAGGATGGCTACACCTTC.